The present T cell receptor beta chain was sequenced within a study of shared T cell receptors in the human thymus. CDR1 and CDR2 (germline): SQVTM, ANQGSEA. The CDR3 totals 17 residues. V lost 6 bases to trimming and J lost 4 bases; unmatched junction nucleotides: 16. The table came from immunoSEQ multiplex PCR; TCRdb's copy has only in-frame clones and leaves some out. The sample has about 660,000 clones, 80% to 90% seen once. The data also belong to a second study, concerning human thymus T cells. That study adds: It was from resections taken during corrective heart surgery that the thymus tissue came. Across thymic and blood repertoires, the usage of V and J genes appeared to be biased.

The sequence was obtained from a boy younger than two with a congenital heart defect. The chain couples TRBV29-1 to TRBJ2-1, with TRBD2 matching 9 bases. Material: thymocytes. The chain's CDR3 is CSVYPIAGEGIYNEQFF. Here the CDR3 DNA reads TGCAGCGTCTACCCTATAGCGGGAGAGGGGATATACAATGAGCAGTTCTTC.